This T cell receptor beta chain was documented in a study of shared clonotypes between healthy human individuals. The junction had 9 bases not matched to a gene; V was cut back by 6 bases and J by 6 bases. The CDR3 contains 14 residues. Germline CDR1 is SQVTM and CDR2 is ANQGSEA. Over several immunoSEQ plates, each subset's genomic DNA was distributed in even portions. Generated by immunoSEQ multiplex PCR, the TCRdb table keeps only in-frame clones and is missing some. The table lists about 610,000 clones, about 96% of them singletons, with around 0.1% in the top ten. CD45RO-negative cells were positively selected for CCR7, leaving out terminally differentiated effector memory CD45RA+ cells.

This sequence originates from a young woman in good health. The chain employs TRBV29-1 and TRBJ2-1; 9 positions match TRBD2. What was sequenced was naive CD8+ T cells sorted from blood. The CDR3 DNA follows: TGCAGCGTCATCGGTCTAGCGGGAACCAATGAGCAGTTCTTC. It encodes CSVIGLAGTNEQFF.